The 18 T cell receptor beta chains below come from one sample, sequenced in a study of cytomegalovirus exposure and HLA in healthy donors. TCRdb's table, derived via immunoSEQ multiplex PCR, lists solely in-frame clones and lacks some. The sample includes some 140,000 clones, 86% of them seen just once. Sequences were obtained from PBMCs. The receptors were sampled from a man younger than 30 in good health and CMV-seropositive.

DNA for the CDR3: TGTGCCAGCTGGGATACAGGGGGCCCAGTAAACACCATATATTTT. Its translation is CASWDTGGPVNTIYF. The V call is TRBV6-5, the J call TRBJ1-3, with 9 bases matching TRBD1. The CDR3 has 15 residues. The germline CDR1 and CDR2 sequences are MNHEY and SVGAGI. The trim removed 8 bases at V and 6 bases at J, leaving 11 bases unmatched.

The chain is built from TRBV28 and TRBJ2-3; 7 bases are a match to TRBD2. V gave up 4 bases and J gave up 0 bases; unmatched junction bases: 4. This CDR3 has 15 residues. Germline loops: CDR1 MDHEN, CDR2 SYDVKM. DNA for the CDR3: TGTGCCAGCAGTTCATCGCGGGGGAGCACAGATACGCAGTATTTT. This codes for CASSSSRGSTDTQYF.

Only one count was recorded for this clone. The V gene is TRBV15, the J gene TRBJ2-3, with unresolved D. Trimming stripped 0 bases from V and 0 bases from J, with 7 bases between. The germline gives CDR1 LNHNV, CDR2 YYDKDF (reference sequence). CDR3 size: 15 residues. This chain's CDR3 is CATSRDPGSTDTQYF. The CDR3 nucleotides read TGTGCCACCAGCAGAGATCCAGGCAGCACAGATACGCAGTATTTT.

V is TRBV6-1 and J is TRBJ2-3, with 8 bases fitting TRBD1. V shed 4 bases and J 7 bases; nucleotides not matched to a gene: 10. The CDR3 runs 15 residues. Germline CDR1 is MNHNS and CDR2 is SASEGT. CDR3 sequence reads: CASSAPGQGRNTQYF. In DNA form, the CDR3 reads TGTGCCAGCAGTGCCCCCGGACAGGGTCGGAATACGCAGTATTTT.

The rearrangement uses TRBV6-6 and TRBJ2-7; D uncertain. Germline loops: CDR1 MNHNY, CDR2 SVGAGI (reference sequence). CDR3 length: 14 residues. The germline V and J ends were trimmed by 2 bases and 3 bases, with 11 bases remaining between them. DNA of the CDR3: TGTGCCAGCAGTTACACAGTGTCTAACTACGAGCAGTACTTC. Its protein product is CASSYTVSNYEQYF.

The chain's CDR3 is CASSLPIAGPNTGELFF. The CDR3 region has the DNA TGCGCCAGCAGCTTACCAATAGCGGGGCCGAACACCGGGGAGCTGTTTTTT. V gene TRBV5-1 combines with J gene TRBJ2-2, with 8 nucleotides matching TRBD2. V shed 2 bases, J shed 0 bases, and the junction held 6 bases outside the gene matches. Germline values: CDR1 SGHRS, CDR2 YFSETQ. The CDR3 extends over 17 amino acids.

J is TRBJ1-2 and V is TRBV18; 9 bases align to TRBD1. Germline lookup yields CDR1 KGHSH and CDR2 LQKENI. The CDR3 sequence is 14 residues long. Trimming cost V 3 bases and J 8 bases; bases outside gene matches: 7. The DNA of the CDR3 is TGTGCCAGCTCACCCGCACAGGGGGCCCTGGGCTACACCTTC. Translation: CASSPAQGALGYTF.

The V and J genes are TRBV5-4 and TRBJ2-7; TRBD1 matches at 8 bases. Germline loops: CDR1 SGHNT, CDR2 YYREEE (reference sequence). V lost 9 bases, J lost 0 bases, and 8 bases stayed unmatched. CDR3 length equals 14 residues. The CDR3 region has the DNA TGTGCCACTAGAAGACAGGGGAGCTCCTACGAGCAGTACTTC. Translating gives CATRRQGSSYEQYF.

The chain has TRBV27 and TRBJ2-6; TRBD1 aligns across 9 bases. CDR1 is MNHEY and CDR2 is SMNVEV in the germline V gene (reference sequence). J was trimmed by 5 bases and V by 0 bases; bases with no gene match: 11. The CDR3 is 19 amino acids. The CDR3 DNA reads as TGTGCCAGCAGTTTATCGGGGACAGGGACCGGCTTTAGGGCCAACGTCCTGACTTTC. It encodes CASSLSGTGTGFRANVLTF.

The gene calls are TRBV5-1 and TRBJ1-2; 10 positions agree with TRBD1. Trimming took 3 bases from V and 7 from J; bases not matched to a gene: 9. The germline CDR1 and CDR2 sequences are SGHRS and YFSETQ. The CDR3 is 15 residues long. This CDR3 is CASSSHTGTGAGYTF. CDR3 bases: TGCGCCAGCAGCTCCCATACCGGGACAGGGGCTGGCTACACCTTC.

J is TRBJ2-3 and V is TRBV28; D gene uncertain. Between the trimmed V and J ends, which lost 6 bases and 1 base, there was a span of 8 bases. CDR3 length equals 13 residues. CDR1 and CDR2 (germline): MDHEN, SYDVKM. The CDR3 spells CASRRAGTDTQYF. As DNA, the CDR3 is TGTGCCAGCAGACGTGCGGGCACAGATACGCAGTATTTT.

J is TRBJ1-4 and V is TRBV6-5, with 7 bases identical to TRBD1. Trimming took 4 bases from V and 1 from J; bases not matched to a gene: 6. This CDR3 comprises 16 residues. Germline CDR1 and CDR2: MNHEY and SVGAGI. The CDR3 is CASSLGNRGTNEKLFF. In DNA, the CDR3 is TGTGCCAGCAGTTTGGGAAACAGGGGAACTAATGAAAAACTGTTTTTT.

This chain joins TRBV12-5 and TRBJ2-1; 10 bases are a match to TRBD1. The J segment lost 7 bases and the V segment lost 1 base, leaving 4 bases of the junction unmatched. Looked up from germline, CDR1 is LGHNT and CDR2 is FRNRAP. The CDR3 is 15 amino acids. This chain's CDR3 is CASGLGTGGSNEQFF. The DNA of the CDR3 is TGTGCTAGTGGTTTGGGGACAGGGGGTTCTAATGAGCAGTTCTTC. The entire variable domain, with the rest obtained from reference TRBV12-5 and TRBJ2-1, is as follows: DARVTQTPRHKVTEMGQEVTMRCQPILGHNTVFWYRQTMMQGLELLAYFRNRAPLDDSGMPKDRFSAEMPDATLATLKIQPSEPRDSAVYFCASGLGTGGSNEQFFGPGTRLTVL.

This clone appeared once. This chain uses TRBV5-1 with TRBJ1-2, with unresolved D. Trimming left V 4 bases short and J 7 bases short, with 11 bases between. CDR1 SGHRS and CDR2 YFSETQ come from the germline V gene. The CDR3 length is 12 residues. This chain's CDR3 is CASSHPRGGYTF. DNA of the CDR3: TGCGCCAGCAGCCACCCCCGGGGTGGCTACACCTTC.

This chain links TRBV7-8 with TRBJ2-7, with 9 bases fitting TRBD2. With 5 bases clipped from V and 4 bases from J, the junction kept 12 bases outside the gene matches. Germline CDR1 is SGHVS and CDR2 is FQNEAQ. The length of the CDR3 is 16 residues. Written as DNA, the CDR3 is TGTGCCAGCAGCCCTCCCTTGCGGGAGGGCCTATACGAGCAGTACTTC. It is translated as CASSPPLREGLYEQYF. The full variable domain, with the rest looked up from reference TRBV7-8 and TRBJ2-7, is GAGVSQSPRYKVAKRGQDVALRCDPISGHVSLFWYQQALGQGPEFLTYFQNEAQLDKSGLPSDRFFAERPEGSVSTLKIQRTQQEDSAVYLCASSPPLREGLYEQYFGPGTRLTVT.

The chain links TRBV2 to TRBJ1-4; maybe TRBD1 (5 bases). The ends were cut back, 7 bases at V and 6 bases at J, with 21 bases in the middle. The CDR3 sequence is 16 residues long. Germline V gene data show CDR1 as SNHLY and CDR2 as FYNNEI. CDR3 DNA: TGTGCCAGCACACGGGGGACTCGGGCCTCAGATGAAAAACTGTTTTTT. Residues: CASTRGTRASDEKLFF.

J is TRBJ1-2 and V is TRBV6-1, with TRBD1 identical over 8 bases. CDR1 MNHNS and CDR2 SASEGT come from the germline V gene. The J segment lost 3 bases and the V segment lost 3 bases, leaving 9 bases of the junction unmatched. This CDR3 comprises 16 residues. The CDR3: CASSDLGQGGDYGYTF. The CDR3 DNA is TGTGCCAGCAGTGACTTAGGACAGGGAGGAGACTATGGCTACACCTTC.

The genes are TRBV18 and TRBJ1-1; TRBD1 matches at 9 bases. Trimming removed 4 bases from V and 1 base from J; junction bases left unmatched: 7. The CDR3 spans 16 residues. Germline V gives CDR1 KGHSH, CDR2 LQKENI. The CDR3 loop is CASSRTGVGTNTEAFF. The CDR3 DNA is TGTGCCAGCTCACGGACAGGGGTGGGGACGAACACTGAAGCTTTCTTT.